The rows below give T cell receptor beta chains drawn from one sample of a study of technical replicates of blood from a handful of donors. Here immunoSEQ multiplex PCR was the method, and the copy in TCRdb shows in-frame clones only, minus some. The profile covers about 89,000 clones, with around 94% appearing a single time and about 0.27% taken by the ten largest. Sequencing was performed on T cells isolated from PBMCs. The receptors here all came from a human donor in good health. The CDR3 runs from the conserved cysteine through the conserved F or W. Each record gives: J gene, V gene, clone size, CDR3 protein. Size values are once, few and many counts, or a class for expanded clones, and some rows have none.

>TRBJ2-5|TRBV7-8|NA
CASSFPNRTGEKETQYF
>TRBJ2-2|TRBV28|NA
CASSLAPGATGELFF
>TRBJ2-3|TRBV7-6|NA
CASSSGLARNTQYF
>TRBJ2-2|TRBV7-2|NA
CASPGSGAKNTGELFF
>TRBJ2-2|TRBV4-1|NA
CASSQPALRGSGPVRTGELFF
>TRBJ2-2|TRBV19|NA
CASQSSGYTGELFF
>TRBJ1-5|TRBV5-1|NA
CASSPGYPLNQPQHF
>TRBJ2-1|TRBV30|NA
CAWRGEDRVEEFF
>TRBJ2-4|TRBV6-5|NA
CASSPGLASKNIQYF
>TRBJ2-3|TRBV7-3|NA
CASSYSGGDTDTQYF
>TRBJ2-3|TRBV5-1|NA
CASSFGGGTDTQYF
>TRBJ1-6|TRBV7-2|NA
CASSFSRGNSPLHF
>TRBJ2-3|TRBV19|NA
CASSPRLEDTQYF
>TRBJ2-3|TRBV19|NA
CASSIPLAANGDTQYF
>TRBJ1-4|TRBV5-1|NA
CASSLGAGTYDEKLFF
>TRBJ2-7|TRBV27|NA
CASSFTTGQSYEQYF
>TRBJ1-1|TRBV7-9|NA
CASSPFMNTEAFF
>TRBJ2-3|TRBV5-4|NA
CASSPRLAGLLVTDTQYF
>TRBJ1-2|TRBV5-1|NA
CASSLQGDGYTF
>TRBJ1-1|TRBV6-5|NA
CASSPDRFTEAFF
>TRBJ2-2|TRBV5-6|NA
CASSLGLLYTGELFF
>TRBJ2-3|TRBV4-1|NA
CASSQDTAGGTGPSTDTQYF
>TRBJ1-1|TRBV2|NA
CASRVAEGEAFF
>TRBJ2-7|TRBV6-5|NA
CASSRGGGLDEQYF
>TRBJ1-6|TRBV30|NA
CAWSVAENSPLHF
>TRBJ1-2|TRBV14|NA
CASSADRVYGYTF
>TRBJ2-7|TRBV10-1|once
CASSEGLRAPYEQYF
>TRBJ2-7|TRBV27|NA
CASSSLGEQYF
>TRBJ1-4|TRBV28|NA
CASRLADRREKLFF
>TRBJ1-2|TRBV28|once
CASSSRTGLLNYGYTF
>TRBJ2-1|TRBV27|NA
CASSFGSGGAGWKFF
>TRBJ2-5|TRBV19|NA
CASSIDLTRRGETQYF
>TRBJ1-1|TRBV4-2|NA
CASSQGRESTEAFF
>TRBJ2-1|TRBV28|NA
CASSTGGYNEQFF
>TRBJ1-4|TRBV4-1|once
CASSLLPGTQTNEKLFF
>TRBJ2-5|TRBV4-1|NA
CASSQFGVTQETQYF
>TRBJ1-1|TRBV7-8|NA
CASSTGTGGFSYTEAFF
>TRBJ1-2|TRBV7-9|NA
CASSLGQGRDGYTF
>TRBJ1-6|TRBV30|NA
CAWSPGGTYNSPLHF